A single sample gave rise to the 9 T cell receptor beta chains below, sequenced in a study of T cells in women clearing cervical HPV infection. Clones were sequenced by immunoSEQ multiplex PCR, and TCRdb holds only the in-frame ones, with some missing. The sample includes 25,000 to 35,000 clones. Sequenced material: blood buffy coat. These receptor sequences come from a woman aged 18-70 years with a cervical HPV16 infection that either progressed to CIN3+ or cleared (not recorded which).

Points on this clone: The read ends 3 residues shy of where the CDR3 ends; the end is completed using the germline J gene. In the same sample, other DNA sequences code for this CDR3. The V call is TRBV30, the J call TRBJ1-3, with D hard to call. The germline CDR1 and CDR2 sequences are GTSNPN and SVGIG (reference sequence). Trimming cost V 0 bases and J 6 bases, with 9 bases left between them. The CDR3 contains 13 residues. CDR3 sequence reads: CAWSVTRENTIYF. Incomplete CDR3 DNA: TGTGCCTGGAGTGTAACGCGGGAAAACACC.

CDR3 sequence reads: CSAIGTANQETQYF. The sequenced part of the CDR3 DNA is TGCAGTGCCATCGGGACAGCAAATCAAGAGACC. J is TRBJ2-5 and V is TRBV20-1; 7 nucleotides match TRBD1. The CDR3 end lies 3 residues beyond the end of the read and is filled in from the germline J gene. The CDR3 is 14 residues long. In germline, CDR1 is DFQATT, CDR2 SNEGSKA (reference sequence). V was clipped by 6 bases and J by 2 bases; unmatched bases: 9.

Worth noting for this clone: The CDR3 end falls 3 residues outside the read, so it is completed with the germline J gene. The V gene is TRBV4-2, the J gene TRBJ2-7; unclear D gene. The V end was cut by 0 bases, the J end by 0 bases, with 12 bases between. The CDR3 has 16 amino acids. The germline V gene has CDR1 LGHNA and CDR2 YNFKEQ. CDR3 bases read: TGTGCCAGCAGCCAAGAAACCAGCGTATCCTCCTACGAG. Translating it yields CASSQETSVSSYE. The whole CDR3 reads CASSQETSVSSYEQYF.

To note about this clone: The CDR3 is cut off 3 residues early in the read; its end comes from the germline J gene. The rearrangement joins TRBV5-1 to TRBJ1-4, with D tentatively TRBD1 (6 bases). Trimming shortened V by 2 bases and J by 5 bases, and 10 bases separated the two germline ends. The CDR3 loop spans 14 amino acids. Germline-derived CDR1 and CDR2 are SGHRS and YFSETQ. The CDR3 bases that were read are TGCGCCAGCAGCTTAGGACAGACGAATGAAAAA. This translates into CASSLGQTNEK. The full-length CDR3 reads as CASSLGQTNEKLFF.

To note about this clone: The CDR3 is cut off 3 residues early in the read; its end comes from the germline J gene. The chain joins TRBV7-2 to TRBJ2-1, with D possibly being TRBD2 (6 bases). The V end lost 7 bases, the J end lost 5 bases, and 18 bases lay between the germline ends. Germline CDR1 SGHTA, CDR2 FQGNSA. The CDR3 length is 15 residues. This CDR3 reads CASTPSRAGDNEQFF. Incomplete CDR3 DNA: TGTGCCAGCACCCCCTCGCGAGCGGGCGACAATGAG.

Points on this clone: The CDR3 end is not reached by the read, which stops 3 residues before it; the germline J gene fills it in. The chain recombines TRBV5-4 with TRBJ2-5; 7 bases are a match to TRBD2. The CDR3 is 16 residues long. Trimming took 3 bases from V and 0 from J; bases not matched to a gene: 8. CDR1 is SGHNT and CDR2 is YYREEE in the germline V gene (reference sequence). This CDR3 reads CASSSAGRGNQETQYF. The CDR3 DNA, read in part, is TGTGCCAGCAGCTCGGCTGGGCGGGGGAACCAAGAGACC.

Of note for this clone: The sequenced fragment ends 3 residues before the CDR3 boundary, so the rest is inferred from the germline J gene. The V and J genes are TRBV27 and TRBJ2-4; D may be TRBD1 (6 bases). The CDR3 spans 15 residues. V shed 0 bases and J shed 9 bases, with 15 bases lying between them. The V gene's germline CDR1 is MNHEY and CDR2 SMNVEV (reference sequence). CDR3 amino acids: CASSLSEQGKIIQYF. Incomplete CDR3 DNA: TGTGCCAGCAGTTTATCGGAGCAGGGGAAGATCATT.

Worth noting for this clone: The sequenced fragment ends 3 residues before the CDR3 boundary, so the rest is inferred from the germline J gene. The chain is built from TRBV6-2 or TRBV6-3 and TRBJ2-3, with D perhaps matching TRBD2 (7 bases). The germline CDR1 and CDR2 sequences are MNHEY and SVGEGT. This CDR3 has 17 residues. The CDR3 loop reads CASSYSTRAGAQETQYF. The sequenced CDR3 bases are TGTGCCAGCAGTTACTCGACACGGGCGGGGGCCCAAGAGACG.

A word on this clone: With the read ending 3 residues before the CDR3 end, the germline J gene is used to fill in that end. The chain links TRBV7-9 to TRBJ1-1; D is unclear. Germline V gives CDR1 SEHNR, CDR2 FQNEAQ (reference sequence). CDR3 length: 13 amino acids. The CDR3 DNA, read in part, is TGTGCCAGCAGCTTAGTAACAGAAAACATT. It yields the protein CASSLVTENI. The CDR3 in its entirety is CASSLVTENIAFF.